Only a few counts were recorded for the clone carrying this T cell receptor beta chain. Its antigen is still unknown. The sample is drawn from a study of regulatory T cells in long-lasting Graves disease. Overall study: Over 5 years of antithyroid drugs plus positive TSH receptor antibodies defined persistent Graves' disease. Study results and limitations: Patients with persistent disease shared 2,900 or so public clonotypes, outpacing the roughly 870 shared by new patients. TCR diversity was lower in persistent than newly diagnosed Graves' disease.

Noted time point: persistent/refractory GD, antithyroid drugs over 5 years with positive TRAb. The TCR library used RNA extracted from PBMCs. By American Thyroid Association guidelines, Graves' disease was diagnosed in the cohort. Arm-PCR of CDR3 regions and iRepertoire HTBI primers were used to build TCR beta libraries. TCRdb independently ran MiXCR on the multiplex PCR reads; one entry per CDR3 protein. The sample records around 500,000 distinct CDR3 sequences, about a fifth being singletons. This sequence was found in a female donor with Graves disease. Material: peripheral blood mononuclear cells (PBMCs), obtained when the disease was refractory, from a patient treated with antithyroid drugs.

The CDR3 spells CASSPTGQGNTEAFF. In nucleotides, the CDR3 is TGTGCCAGCAGCCCCACGGGGCAGGGGAACACTGAAGCTTTCTTT. V usage is TRBV3-1 and J usage is TRBJ1-1; tentatively, D is TRBD1 (5 bases). The CDR3 is 15 amino acids. With 4 bases removed from V and 1 base from J, the gap between germline ends came to 13 bases. Germline CDR1 and CDR2: LGHDT and YNNKEL (reference sequence).